This TCR beta chain was sequenced for a study of blood T cell repertoires in COVID-19. For the study at large: Samples of COVID-19 (acute and convalescent) were obtained from the United States, Italy and Spain. Nucleic acid was either cDNA or gDNA, and it came from T cells, B-cell-depleted T cells, or PBMCs.

The trim removed 4 bases at V and 3 bases at J, leaving 6 bases unmatched. Germline values: CDR1 SGHNT, CDR2 YYREEE (reference sequence). The CDR3 runs 14 residues. Source study methods: Using reference gene primer amplification, nucleated cell counts were estimated. Clones were sequenced by immunoSEQ multiplex PCR, and TCRdb holds only the in-frame ones, with some missing. The DNA was the basis for D and trimming; V, J and clone size are from that table. The table has about 94,000 clones, roughly 70% seen once; the top ten hold about 3.9%. Patients at the Seattle site were enrolled during active infection and followed longitudinally.

This TCR was recovered from a man aged 65 to 85 with COVID-19, enrolled during active disease. The rearrangement joins TRBV5-4 to TRBJ1-2, with 7 bases lining up with TRBD1. The sequenced sample consisted of peripheral blood. CDR3 nucleotides: TGTGCCAGCAGCGCAAGGGGGCATTACTATGGCTACACCTTC. Encoded protein: CASSARGHYYGYTF.